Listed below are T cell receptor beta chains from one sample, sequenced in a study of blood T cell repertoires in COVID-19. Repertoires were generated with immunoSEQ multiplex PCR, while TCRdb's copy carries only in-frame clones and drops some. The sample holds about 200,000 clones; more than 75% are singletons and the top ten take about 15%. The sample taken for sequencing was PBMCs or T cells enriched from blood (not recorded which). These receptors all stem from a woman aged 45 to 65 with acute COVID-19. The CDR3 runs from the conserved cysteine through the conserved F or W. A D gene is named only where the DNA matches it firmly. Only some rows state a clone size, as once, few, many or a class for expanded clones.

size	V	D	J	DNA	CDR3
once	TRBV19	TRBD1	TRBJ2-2	TGTGCCAGTTCACGGACAGGGGGCGAAGCCGGGGAGCTGTTTTTT	CASSRTGGEAGELFF
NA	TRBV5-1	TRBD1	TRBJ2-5	TGCGCCAGCAGCATTAGGGACAGCCCTGGGGAGACCCAGTACTTC	CASSIRDSPGETQYF
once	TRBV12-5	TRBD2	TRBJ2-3	TGTGCTAGTGGTTTGCCAACTAGCGGGGAAGGAGATACGCAGTATTTT	CASGLPTSGEGDTQYF
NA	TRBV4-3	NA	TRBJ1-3	TGCGCCAGCAGCCTCTCACAGGGTTCAGGAAACACCATATATTTT	CASSLSQGSGNTIYF
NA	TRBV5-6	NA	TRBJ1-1	TGTGCCAGCAGCTTGGGGAGCAACACTGAAGCTTTCTTT	CASSLGSNTEAFF
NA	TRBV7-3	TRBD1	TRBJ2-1	TGTGCCAGCAGCCCGGGACAGTACGGCCATGAGCAGTTCTTC	CASSPGQYGHEQFF
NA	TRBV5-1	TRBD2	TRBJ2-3	TGCGCCAGCAGCCATCCCCCTAGCGGAACAGATACGCAGTATTTT	CASSHPPSGTDTQYF
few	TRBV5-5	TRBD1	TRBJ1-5	TGTGCCAGCAGCTTAACAGGGGCCTGGGTAGGCAATCAGCCCCAGCATTTT	CASSLTGAWVGNQPQHF
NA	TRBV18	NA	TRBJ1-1	TGTGCCAGCTCACCCCAGGGCAACACTGAAGCTTTCTTT	CASSPQGNTEAFF
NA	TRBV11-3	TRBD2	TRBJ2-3	TGTGCCAGCAGCCCCGGACTAGATCCTAGCACAGATACGCAGTATTTT	CASSPGLDPSTDTQYF
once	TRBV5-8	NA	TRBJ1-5	TGTGCCAGCAGCCTCCGGGGAACTCAGCCCCAGCATTTT	CASSLRGTQPQHF
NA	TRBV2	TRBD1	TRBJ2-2	TGTGCCACTACACGGGACAGGGATACCGGGGAGCTGTTTTTT	CATTRDRDTGELFF
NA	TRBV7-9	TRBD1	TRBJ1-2	TGTGCCAGCAGCCGGACAGGGGGGGACTATGGCTACACCTTC	CASSRTGGDYGYTF
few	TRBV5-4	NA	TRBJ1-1	TGTGCCAGCAGCTTGGAGCTGGGGGGGAACACTGAAGCTTTCTTT	CASSLELGGNTEAFF
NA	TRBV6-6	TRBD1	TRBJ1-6	TGTGCCAGCAGTTATACAGGGGGGGATAATTCACCCCTCCACTTT	CASSYTGGDNSPLHF
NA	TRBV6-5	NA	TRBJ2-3	TGTGCCAGCAGAACAGGAGAAGTTAGCACAGATACGCAGTATTTT	CASRTGEVSTDTQYF
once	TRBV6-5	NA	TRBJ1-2	TGTGCCAGCAGTCCGCAGGGTTATCTCGACTATGGCTACACCTTC	CASSPQGYLDYGYTF
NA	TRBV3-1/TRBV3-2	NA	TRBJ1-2	TGTGCCAGCAGCCGGGGGGGCGGGGGCGATGGCTACACCTTC	CASSRGGGGDGYTF
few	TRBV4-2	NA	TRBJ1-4	TGTGCCAGCAGCCAAGATGCCCGGACGGACTCCCTTATATGGGGTGAAAAACTGTTTTTT	CASSQDARTDSLIWGEKLFF
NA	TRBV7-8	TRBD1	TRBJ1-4	TGTGCCAGCAGCATTACCCCAGGGGGCAGGACTAATGAAAAACTGTTTTTT	CASSITPGGRTNEKLFF
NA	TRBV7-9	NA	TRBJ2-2	TGTGCCAGCAGCTTAGAGTGGCCGGGACTTAACACCGGGGAGCTGTTTTTT	CASSLEWPGLNTGELFF
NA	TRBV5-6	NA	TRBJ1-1	TGTGCCAGCAGCCGGGGGGAGGGGTGGAACACTGAAGCTTTCTTT	CASSRGEGWNTEAFF
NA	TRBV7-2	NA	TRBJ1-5	TGTGCCAGCAGCTTAGGGGGACACCTGGATGGCAATCAGCCCCAGCATTTT	CASSLGGHLDGNQPQHF
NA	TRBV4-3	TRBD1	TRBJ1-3	TGCGCCAGCAGCCGGGACAGGGGGGGTGGAAACACCATATATTTT	CASSRDRGGGNTIYF
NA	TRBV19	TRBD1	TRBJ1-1	TGTGCCAGTAGTCGGGACAGGGCGACTGAAGCTTTCTTT	CASSRDRATEAFF
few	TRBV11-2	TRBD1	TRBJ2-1	TGTGCCAGCAGCTTATATCAGGGGGACAATAACAATGAGCAGTTCTTC	CASSLYQGDNNNEQFF
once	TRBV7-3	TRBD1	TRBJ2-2	TGTGCCAGCAGTCCGGGACAGGGGTACACCGGGGAGCTGTTTTTT	CASSPGQGYTGELFF
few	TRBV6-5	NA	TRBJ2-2	TGTGCCAGCAGTTACTTGCGGGCGGTATACACCGGGGAGCTGTTTTTT	CASSYLRAVYTGELFF
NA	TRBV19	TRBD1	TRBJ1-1	TGTGCCAGTAGATCCGGGACAGGGTCCCCTGAAGCTTTCTTT	CASRSGTGSPEAFF
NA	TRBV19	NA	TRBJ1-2	TGTGCCAGTAAGGGGGTTGGGTCTGGCTACACCTTC	CASKGVGSGYTF
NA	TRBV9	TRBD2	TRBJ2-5	TGTGCCAGCAGCGTAGGTAGCGGGGGACCCCAAGAGACCCAGTACTTC	CASSVGSGGPQETQYF
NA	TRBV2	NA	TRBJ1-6	TGTGCCAGCAGCAGTCCGAATTCACCCCTCCACTTT	CASSSPNSPLHF
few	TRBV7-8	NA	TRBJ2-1	TGTGCCAGCAGCCAAGGACTCCTAAGGTTCTTC	CASSQGLLRFF
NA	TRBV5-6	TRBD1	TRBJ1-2	TGTGCCAGCGGTAGGGGGCCCACGGGATCCTATGGCTACACCTTC	CASGRGPTGSYGYTF
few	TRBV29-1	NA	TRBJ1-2	TGCAGCGTTGAAGCACTCTACTATGGCTACACCTTC	CSVEALYYGYTF
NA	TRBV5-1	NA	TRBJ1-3	TGCGCCAGCAGCTTAGAGCCCGGAAACACCATATATTTT	CASSLEPGNTIYF
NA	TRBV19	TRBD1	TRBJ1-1	TGTGCCAGTAGTATTCCCGCAGGGGGGAGCACTGAAGCTTTCTTT	CASSIPAGGSTEAFF
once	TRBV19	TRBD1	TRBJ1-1	TGTGCCAGTAGTACACAGGGGAGGATGGCTTTCTTT	CASSTQGRMAFF
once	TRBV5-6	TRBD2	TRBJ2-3	TGTGCCAGCAGCTTGGTTCTAGCGGGGTTAACAGATACGCAGTATTTT	CASSLVLAGLTDTQYF
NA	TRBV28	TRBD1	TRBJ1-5	TGTGCCAGCACCGACGGACAGGGTTTTAGTCAGCCCCAGCATTTT	CASTDGQGFSQPQHF
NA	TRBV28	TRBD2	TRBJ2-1	TGTGCCAGCAGTTTACCCCTGGGGGGCGCGGGGGGGCGAGATGAGCAGTTCTTC	CASSLPLGGAGGRDEQFF